This TCR beta chain was captured in a study of identifying expanded T cells in peripheral blood. Produced via immunoSEQ multiplex PCR; TCRdb's table is partial and in-frame only. The sample has about 100,000 clones, around 90% seen once. The V gene's germline CDR1 is SGHVS and CDR2 FNYEAQ. V gave up 7 bases and J gave up 2 bases, with 20 bases separating them. The CDR3 has 16 amino acids. The chain recombines TRBV7-6 with TRBJ1-2; TRBD1 is a possible D gene (6 bases). Sequenced: blood. The sequence came from a person aged 18 to 75 in good health. Here the CDR3 DNA reads TGTGCCAGCACCCTAGGGGGAGGCCGGTCGAACTATGGCTACACCTTC. It is translated as CASTLGGGRSNYGYTF.